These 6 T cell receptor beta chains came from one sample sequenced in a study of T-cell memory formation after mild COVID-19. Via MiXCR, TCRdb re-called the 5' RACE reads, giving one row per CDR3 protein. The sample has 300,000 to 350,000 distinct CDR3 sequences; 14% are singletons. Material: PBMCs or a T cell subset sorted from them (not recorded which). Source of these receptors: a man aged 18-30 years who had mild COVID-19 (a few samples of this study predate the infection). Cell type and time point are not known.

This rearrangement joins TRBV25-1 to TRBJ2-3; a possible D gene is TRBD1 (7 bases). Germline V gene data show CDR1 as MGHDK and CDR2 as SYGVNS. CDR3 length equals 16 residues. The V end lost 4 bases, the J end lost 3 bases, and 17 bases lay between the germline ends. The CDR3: CASSAQTGAGTDTQYF. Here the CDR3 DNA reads TGTGCCAGCAGTGCCCAAACAGGGGCGGGAACAGATACGCAGTATTTT.

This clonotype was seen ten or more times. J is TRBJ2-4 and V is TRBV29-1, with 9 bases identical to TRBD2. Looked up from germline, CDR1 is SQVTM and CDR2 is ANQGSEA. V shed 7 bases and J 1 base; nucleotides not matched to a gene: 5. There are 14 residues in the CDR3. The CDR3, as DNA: TGCAGCGCTAGCGGGGTTGGGGCCAAAAACATTCAGTACTTC. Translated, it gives CSASGVGAKNIQYF.

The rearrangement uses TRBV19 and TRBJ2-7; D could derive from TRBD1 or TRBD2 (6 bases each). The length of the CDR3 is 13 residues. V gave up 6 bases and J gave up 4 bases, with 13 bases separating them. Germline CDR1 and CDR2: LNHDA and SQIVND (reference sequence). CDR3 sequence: CASRGGNEYEQYF. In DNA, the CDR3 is TGTGCCAGTAGAGGGGGGAACGAGTACGAGCAGTACTTC.

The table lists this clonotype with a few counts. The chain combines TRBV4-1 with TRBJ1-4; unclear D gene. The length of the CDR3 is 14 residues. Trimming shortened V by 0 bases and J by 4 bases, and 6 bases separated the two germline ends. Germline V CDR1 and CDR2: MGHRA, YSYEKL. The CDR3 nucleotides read TGCGCCAGCAGCCAAGACGGCTATAATGAAAAACTGTTTTTT. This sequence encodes CASSQDGYNEKLFF.

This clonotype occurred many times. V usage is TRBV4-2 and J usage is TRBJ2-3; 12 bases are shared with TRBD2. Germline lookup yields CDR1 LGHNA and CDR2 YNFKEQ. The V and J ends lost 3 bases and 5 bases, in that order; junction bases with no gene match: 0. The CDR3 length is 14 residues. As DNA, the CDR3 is TGTGCCAGCAGCCAGACTAGCGGGAGAGATACGCAGTATTTT. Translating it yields CASSQTSGRDTQYF.

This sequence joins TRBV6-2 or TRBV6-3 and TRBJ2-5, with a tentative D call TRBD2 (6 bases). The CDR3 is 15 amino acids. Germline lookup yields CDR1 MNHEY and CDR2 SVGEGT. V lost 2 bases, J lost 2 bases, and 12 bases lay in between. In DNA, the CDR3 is TGTGCCAGCAGTTACGGGGCGGGAACACAAGAGACCCAGTACTTC. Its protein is CASSYGAGTQETQYF.